These 27 T cell receptor beta chains came from one sample sequenced in a study of blood T cell repertoires in COVID-19. Assay used: immunoSEQ multiplex PCR; TCRdb lists only in-frame clones, some missing. Of some 280,000 clones detected, around four fifths appear once; the ten largest clones hold approximately 3.8%. The sequenced material came from peripheral blood. Every receptor here comes from a woman in her forties or fifties with active or convalescent COVID-19.

The genes are TRBV15 and TRBJ1-2; 7 bases match TRBD1. CDR1 is LNHNV and CDR2 is YYDKDF in the germline V gene (reference sequence). CDR3 length equals 15 residues. V gave up 0 bases and J gave up 4 bases; unmatched junction bases: 5. The CDR3 is CATSRDRGETYGYTF. The CDR3 coding sequence is TGTGCCACCAGCAGAGACAGGGGGGAGACCTATGGCTACACCTTC.

This rearrangement joins TRBV28 to TRBJ2-7; D remains ambiguous. The CDR3 loop spans 12 amino acids. V was shortened by 5 bases and J by 3 bases, with 8 bases between the two germline ends. Germline CDR1 reads MDHEN; CDR2 reads SYDVKM. CDR3 region: CASSGQLYEQYF. CDR3 in DNA: TGTGCCAGCAGTGGGCAACTCTACGAGCAGTACTTC.

The chain is built from TRBV15 and TRBJ1-4, with 7 bases lining up with TRBD1. J gave up 2 bases and V 4 bases, and 10 bases lay outside the gene matches. The V gene's germline CDR1 is LNHNV and CDR2 YYDKDF (reference sequence). The CDR3 is 17 amino acids. The CDR3, as DNA: TGTGCCACCAGCATACAAAGCTGGGGACAGACTAATGAAAAACTGTTTTTT. Protein: CATSIQSWGQTNEKLFF.

In regard to this clone: Additional DNA sequences in this sample encode the identical CDR3. CDR3 in amino acids: CASNPGGAGGETQYF. The CDR3 bases are TGTGCCAGCAACCCAGGGGGCGCTGGGGGTGAGACCCAGTACTTC. The gene calls are TRBV9 and TRBJ2-5; 8 positions match TRBD1. This CDR3 has 15 residues. Germline V gene data show CDR1 as SGDLS and CDR2 as YYNGEE. V lost 6 bases and J lost 5; bases outside the gene matches: 12.

The chain uses TRBV15 and TRBJ2-3, with no clear D. The germline gives CDR1 LNHNV, CDR2 YYDKDF (reference sequence). This CDR3 has 13 amino acids. V lost 5 bases and J lost 2, with 8 bases in between. The CDR3 DNA reads TGTGCCACCAGCTACGCGATCACAGATACGCAGTATTTT. Protein: CATSYAITDTQYF.

The V and J genes are TRBV5-6 and TRBJ2-7; D is perhaps TRBD1 (5 bases). V gave up 1 base and J gave up 5 bases, with 13 bases separating them. CDR1 SGHDT and CDR2 YYEEEE come from the germline V gene. This CDR3 comprises 14 residues. CDR3 protein: CASSLRAGLHEQYF. CDR3 sequence (DNA): TGTGCCAGCAGCTTGCGGGCAGGGTTACACGAGCAGTACTTC.

The chain carries TRBV27 and TRBJ1-2; D may be TRBD1 (6 bases). The CDR3 loop spans 14 amino acids. The V gene lost 10 bases and the J gene lost 8 bases, with 23 bases spanning the gap. Per germline, CDR1 MNHEY and CDR2 SMNVEV (reference sequence). The CDR3 protein is CATARGGPSQGYTF. CDR3 nucleotides: TGTGCCACGGCGAGGGGGGGCCCCTCTCAGGGCTACACCTTC.

The chain carries TRBV28 and TRBJ1-1; the D gene is possibly TRBD1 (5 bases). V was trimmed by 5 bases and J by 10 bases, leaving 20 bases between them. The CDR3 sequence is 14 residues long. CDR1 MDHEN and CDR2 SYDVKM come from the germline V gene. The CDR3 loop is CASSPPAGAPAAFF. CDR3 DNA sequence: TGTGCCAGCAGTCCCCCAGCTGGGGCCCCGGCAGCTTTCTTT.

V usage is TRBV15 and J usage is TRBJ2-1; 7 bases are a match to TRBD2. This CDR3 spans 15 amino acids. V lost 8 bases and J lost 0; bases outside the gene matches: 7. Germline lookup yields CDR1 LNHNV and CDR2 YYDKDF (reference sequence). This CDR3 reads CATVDERDSYNEQFF. In DNA form, the CDR3 reads TGTGCCACCGTCGATGAGCGGGACTCCTACAATGAGCAGTTCTTC.

The chain combines TRBV6-5 with TRBJ1-2, with D possibly matching TRBD1 (5 bases). The CDR3 loop spans 15 amino acids. Germline assignment: CDR1 MNHEY and CDR2 SVGAGI. V shed 6 bases and J shed 0 bases, with 14 bases lying between them. CDR3 DNA: TGTGCCAGCAGATCCAACGGGGGGGCTAACTATGGCTACACCTTC. This translates into CASRSNGGANYGYTF.

CDR3 residues: CASSKEGRGNEKLFF. The CDR3 nucleotides are TGTGCCAGCAGCAAAGAGGGCAGGGGAAATGAAAAACTGTTTTTT. The chain employs TRBV21-1 and TRBJ1-4; the table names TRBD1, a call not compared with the DNA. TRBV21-1 represents a pseudogene. The length of the CDR3 is 15 residues.

The chain links TRBV28 to TRBJ1-2; D unclear. There are 16 residues in the CDR3. The V and J ends lost 4 bases and 4 bases respectively, with 19 bases between them. CDR1 MDHEN and CDR2 SYDVKM come from the germline V gene. DNA of the CDR3: TGTGCCAGCAGTTCACAATCTAGTATACTACTCTATGGCTACACCTTC. This gives the protein CASSSQSSILLYGYTF.

V usage is TRBV11-2 and J usage is TRBJ2-4, with 9 bases identical to TRBD1. The trim removed 5 bases at V and 9 bases at J, leaving 5 bases unmatched. Germline V gives CDR1 SGHAT, CDR2 FQNNGV. The CDR3 has 13 amino acids. CDR3 sequence reads: CASSGTGPSIQYF. CDR3 DNA sequence: TGTGCCAGCAGCGGGACAGGGCCAAGCATTCAGTACTTC.

The chain employs TRBV6-5 and TRBJ1-2; 7 bases are shared with TRBD1. The CDR3 runs to 14 residues. The junction had 7 bases not matched to a gene; V was cut back by 5 bases and J by 4 bases. Germline V gene data show CDR1 as MNHEY and CDR2 as SVGAGI. The CDR3 loop is CASSRRQGGYGYTF. Here the CDR3 DNA reads TGTGCCAGCAGTAGACGACAGGGCGGCTATGGCTACACCTTC.

The rearrangement joins TRBV7-2 to TRBJ2-1; TRBD2 agrees at 13 bases. The CDR3 contains 16 residues. Germline V lookup: CDR1 SGHTA, CDR2 FQGNSA. V trimming: 4 bases; J trimming: 12 bases; junction bases outside the gene matches: 12. CDR3 in amino acids: CASSSGGTSGNQGQFF. CDR3 coding DNA: TGTGCCAGCAGCTCGGGGGGGACTAGCGGGAATCAGGGGCAGTTCTTC.

The J gene is TRBJ2-5, the V gene TRBV7-9; D is unclear. V lost 4 bases and J 3 bases, leaving 6 bases between the germline ends. The germline CDR1 and CDR2 sequences are SEHNR and FQNEAQ (reference sequence). CDR3 size: 12 residues. The CDR3 is CASSSVKETQYF. The CDR3 region has the DNA TGTGCCAGCAGCTCCGTAAAAGAGACCCAGTACTTC. The variable domain in full, with the rest retrieved from reference TRBV7-9 and TRBJ2-5, is DTGVSQNPRHKITKRGQNVTFRCDPISEHNRLYWYRQTLGQGPEFLTYFQNEAQLEKSRLLSDRFSAERPKGSFSTLEIQRTEQGDSAMYLCASSSVKETQYFGPGTRLLVL.

This clone was observed a single time. The chain couples TRBV27 to TRBJ1-2; perhaps TRBD1 as D (6 bases). CDR3 length: 15 amino acids. From germline, CDR1 is MNHEY and CDR2 SMNVEV (reference sequence). The ends were cut back, 5 bases at V and 0 bases at J, with 13 bases in the middle. The CDR3 DNA reads TGTGCCAGCAGTACTCGACAGGAGTCTAACTATGGCTACACCTTC. Protein product: CASSTRQESNYGYTF.

V and J are TRBV29-1 and TRBJ2-5; 14 nucleotides match TRBD2. The V segment lost 6 bases and the J segment 5 bases; nucleotides outside the gene matches: 11. This CDR3 spans 16 amino acids. Germline CDR1 SQVTM, CDR2 ANQGSEA. For the CDR3, the DNA is TGCAGCGTGGGGGGACTAGCGGGAGTAAGGGCGGAGACCCAGTACTTC. It specifies CSVGGLAGVRAETQYF.

CDR3 residues: CAISESAQNYGYTF. For the CDR3, the DNA is TGTGCCATCAGTGAGTCGGCACAGAACTATGGCTACACCTTC. The chain uses TRBV10-3 and TRBJ1-2, with D unclear. From germline, CDR1 is ENHRY and CDR2 SYGVKD. The CDR3 totals 14 residues. The V end lost 0 bases, the J end lost 2 bases, and 7 bases lay between the germline ends.

This chain uses TRBV10-2 with TRBJ2-1, with 9 bases fitting TRBD1. This CDR3 is built from 15 residues. The V segment lost 4 bases and the J segment 6 bases; nucleotides outside the gene matches: 7. Per the germline V gene, CDR1 is WSHSY and CDR2 is SAAADI. The CDR3 is CASSGRQGGFNEQFF. The CDR3, as DNA: TGCGCCAGCAGTGGAAGACAGGGGGGGTTCAATGAGCAGTTCTTC.

This clone showed up just once. This chain uses TRBV19 with TRBJ1-2, with D unclear. Germline V gene data show CDR1 as LNHDA and CDR2 as SQIVND (reference sequence). The V end was cut by 3 bases, the J end by 8 bases, with 13 bases between. CDR3 length: 13 amino acids. CDR3 nucleotide sequence: TGTGCCAGTAGTATTACGCCTATTTGGGGCTACACCTTC. This sequence encodes CASSITPIWGYTF.

The rearrangement uses TRBV19 and TRBJ2-4; 14 positions agree with TRBD2. CDR3 length: 17 residues. The J segment lost 3 bases and the V segment lost 5 bases, leaving 6 bases of the junction unmatched. Germline assignment: CDR1 LNHDA and CDR2 SQIVND (reference sequence). CDR3 region: CASSAGLAGVGKNIQYF. CDR3 sequence (DNA): TGTGCCAGTAGTGCGGGACTAGCGGGAGTAGGCAAAAACATTCAGTACTTC.

This clone was seen a handful of times. V is TRBV4-2 and J is TRBJ2-6; perhaps TRBD2 as D (7 bases). The CDR3 extends over 17 amino acids. Germline V gene sequence: CDR1 LGHNA, CDR2 YNFKEQ. V was trimmed by 5 bases and J by 4 bases, leaving 18 bases between them. In DNA, the CDR3 is TGTGCCAGCAGCGCGCCAACCGGGGGGCTCGGGGCCAACGTCCTGACTTTC. Amino acid sequence: CASSAPTGGLGANVLTF.

V gene TRBV25-1 combines with J gene TRBJ2-2, with TRBD1 identical over 10 bases. There are 14 residues in the CDR3. V lost 6 bases, J lost 6 bases, and 4 bases stayed unmatched. The germline V gene has CDR1 MGHDK and CDR2 SYGVNS. CDR3: CASSRTGGPGELFF. DNA of the CDR3: TGTGCCAGCAGCCGGACAGGGGGACCCGGGGAGCTGTTTTTT.

The CDR3 region is CASSPRDSNWSYEQYF. In DNA, the CDR3 is TGCGCCAGCAGTCCCCGGGACAGTAATTGGTCCTACGAGCAGTACTTC. The V gene is TRBV5-1, the J gene TRBJ2-7; TRBD1 agrees at 7 bases. This CDR3 has 16 amino acids. Trimming removed 5 bases from V and 1 base from J; junction bases left unmatched: 12. The germline V gene has CDR1 SGHRS and CDR2 YFSETQ.

V and J are TRBV27 and TRBJ2-3; D may be TRBD1 (6 bases). This CDR3 is built from 15 residues. The germline V and J ends were trimmed by 6 bases and 4 bases, with 17 bases remaining between them. Germline V gives CDR1 MNHEY, CDR2 SMNVEV (reference sequence). This CDR3 is CASSSGTKGSDTQYF. The CDR3 region has the DNA TGTGCCAGCAGCTCCGGGACAAAAGGGTCAGATACGCAGTATTTT.

The chain is built from TRBV6-1 and TRBJ2-2; D is possibly TRBD1 (5 bases). V lost 0 bases and J 5 bases, leaving 19 bases between the germline ends. CDR3 length: 18 residues. Looked up from germline, CDR1 is MNHNS and CDR2 is SASEGT. CDR3 in amino acids: CASSEARLTGYPTGELFF. The DNA for the CDR3 is TGTGCCAGCAGTGAAGCGAGATTAACAGGATACCCGACCGGGGAGCTGTTTTTT.